Listed below are T cell receptor beta chains from one sample, sequenced in a study of Ad26.COV2.S vaccination and SARS-CoV-2 variants. TCRdb's copy holds only in-frame clones and misses some; the assay was immunoSEQ multiplex PCR. This table has 430,000 or so clones, 89% appearing once. The specimen was peripheral blood, collected in a trial of Ad26.COV2.S vaccine versus placebo. Source of these receptors: a person aged 18-60 years who received the Ad26.COV2.S COVID-19 vaccine or a placebo. The CDR3 runs from the conserved cysteine through the conserved F or W. The D gene is left open where the match is weak. Not all rows give a size; the values are once, few, many and, for expanded clones, a class.

v_gene: TRBV7-2; abundance: -; j_gene: TRBJ1-1; d_gene: -; CDR3nt: TGTGCCAGCAGCCCCCTACAGGGATTGAGAGTGAACACTGAAGCTTTCTTT; CDR3aa: CASSPLQGLRVNTEAFF
v_gene: TRBV6-5; abundance: -; j_gene: TRBJ1-6; d_gene: -; CDR3nt: TGTGCCAGCACCTATCGTCAGGGTGAAAATTCACCCCTCCACTTT; CDR3aa: CASTYRQGENSPLHF
v_gene: TRBV20-1; abundance: once; j_gene: TRBJ2-2; d_gene: -; CDR3nt: TGCAGTGCTAGTAGGGCCTCCGACACCGGGGAGCTGTTTTTT; CDR3aa: CSASRASDTGELFF
v_gene: TRBV10-3; abundance: -; j_gene: TRBJ1-2; d_gene: -; CDR3nt: TGTGCCATCGGGGCAGCACACTATGGCTACACCTTC; CDR3aa: CAIGAAHYGYTF
v_gene: TRBV5-5; abundance: -; j_gene: TRBJ1-1; d_gene: -; CDR3nt: TGTGCCAGCAGTCACGGGCCAAACACTGAAGCTTTCTTT; CDR3aa: CASSHGPNTEAFF
v_gene: TRBV6-5; abundance: -; j_gene: TRBJ1-4; d_gene: TRBD1; CDR3nt: TGTGCCAGCAGTAGGACAGGGCGGGATGAAAAACTGTTTTTT; CDR3aa: CASSRTGRDEKLFF
v_gene: TRBV9; abundance: -; j_gene: TRBJ2-6; d_gene: -; CDR3nt: TGTGCCAGCAGCGTACAAGGATCTGGGGCCAACGTCCTGACTTTC; CDR3aa: CASSVQGSGANVLTF
v_gene: TRBV4-1; abundance: once; j_gene: TRBJ1-1; d_gene: -; CDR3nt: TGCGCCAGCAGCCAAGTAGGAACGAACACTGAAGCTTTCTTT; CDR3aa: CASSQVGTNTEAFF
v_gene: TRBV12-2; abundance: -; j_gene: TRBJ2-7; d_gene: -; CDR3nt: TGTGCAAGTCGCCAGCACGGAGGGGGCGATCCCTACGAGCAGTACTTC; CDR3aa: CASRQHGGGDPYEQYF
v_gene: TRBV24-1; abundance: -; j_gene: TRBJ2-3; d_gene: TRBD2; CDR3nt: TGTGCCACCAGTGATTTGCCGGGGGGGACAGATACGCAGTATTTT; CDR3aa: CATSDLPGGTDTQYF
v_gene: TRBV7-6; abundance: -; j_gene: TRBJ2-1; d_gene: TRBD1; CDR3nt: TGTGCCAGCAGCTTAGCGGGACAGGGGGTTTACAATGAGCAGTTCTTC; CDR3aa: CASSLAGQGVYNEQFF
v_gene: TRBV27; abundance: -; j_gene: TRBJ2-2; d_gene: -; CDR3nt: TGTGCCAGCAGTTTATACCCGGGTACCGGGGAGCTGTTTTTT; CDR3aa: CASSLYPGTGELFF
v_gene: TRBV28; abundance: -; j_gene: TRBJ1-2; d_gene: TRBD1; CDR3nt: TGTGCCAGCAGTTTACCCAGGGGGCCTCGCTACACCTTC; CDR3aa: CASSLPRGPRYTF
v_gene: TRBV11-3; abundance: -; j_gene: TRBJ1-1; d_gene: -; CDR3nt: TGTGCCAGCACCAAAGGGGCGGGCAGACGGGGCACTGAAGCTTTCTTT; CDR3aa: CASTKGAGRRGTEAFF
v_gene: TRBV28; abundance: -; j_gene: TRBJ2-3; d_gene: -; CDR3nt: TGTGCCAGCAGTCTCCTCCCTGGCGGGGGCCTTACCACAGATACGCAGTATTTT; CDR3aa: CASSLLPGGGLTTDTQYF
v_gene: TRBV9; abundance: -; j_gene: TRBJ1-5; d_gene: -; CDR3nt: TGTGCCAGCAGCGGGAGAGGGGGTCCTAATCAGCCCCAGCATTTT; CDR3aa: CASSGRGGPNQPQHF
v_gene: TRBV10-3; abundance: -; j_gene: TRBJ2-5; d_gene: -; CDR3nt: TGTGCCATCACTGAGACAAGGGTAGGGGGCCAAGAGACCCAGTACTTC; CDR3aa: CAITETRVGGQETQYF
v_gene: TRBV16; abundance: once; j_gene: TRBJ2-5; d_gene: -; CDR3nt: TGTGCCAGCAGCCGACGACAGGCTGGGGCAGAGACCCAGTACTTC; CDR3aa: CASSRRQAGAETQYF
v_gene: TRBV27; abundance: -; j_gene: TRBJ1-2; d_gene: -; CDR3nt: TGTGCCAGCAGTTTCGGGTTGAACTATGGCTACACCTTC; CDR3aa: CASSFGLNYGYTF
v_gene: TRBV30; abundance: -; j_gene: TRBJ1-6; d_gene: -; CDR3nt: TGTGCCCACCGGGGGGCTCCGTGGGATTCACCCCTCCACTTT; CDR3aa: CAHRGAPWDSPLHF
v_gene: TRBV5-4; abundance: -; j_gene: TRBJ1-2; d_gene: -; CDR3nt: TGTGCCAGCAGCTTGGACAGGGAATATGGCTACACCTTC; CDR3aa: CASSLDREYGYTF
v_gene: TRBV14; abundance: -; j_gene: TRBJ1-6; d_gene: TRBD1; CDR3nt: TGTGCCAGCAGCCGGACAGGGACTTCACCCCTCCACTTT; CDR3aa: CASSRTGTSPLHF
v_gene: TRBV2; abundance: -; j_gene: TRBJ2-7; d_gene: -; CDR3nt: TGTGCCAGCAGTGACGTGTACTACGAGCAGTACTTC; CDR3aa: CASSDVYYEQYF
v_gene: TRBV4-3; abundance: -; j_gene: TRBJ1-3; d_gene: TRBD1; CDR3nt: TGCGCCAGCAGCCAAGCGGCGGGGACAGGGTCTGGAAACACCATATATTTT; CDR3aa: CASSQAAGTGSGNTIYF
v_gene: TRBV6-2/TRBV6-3; abundance: once; j_gene: TRBJ2-7; d_gene: TRBD1; CDR3nt: TGTGCCAGCAGTTCGTTCCGGACAGGGCTCAGGCAGTACTTC; CDR3aa: CASSSFRTGLRQYF
v_gene: TRBV2; abundance: -; j_gene: TRBJ1-6; d_gene: -; CDR3nt: TGTGCCAGCAGCAGCTCCTATAATTCACCCCTCCACTTT; CDR3aa: CASSSSYNSPLHF
v_gene: TRBV30; abundance: -; j_gene: TRBJ1-2; d_gene: -; CDR3nt: TGTGCCTGTACCACTTACGGTAACTATGGCTACACCTTC; CDR3aa: CACTTYGNYGYTF
v_gene: TRBV29-1; abundance: -; j_gene: TRBJ1-1; d_gene: -; CDR3nt: TGCAGCACAGGGACGGACGAAGCTTTCTTT; CDR3aa: CSTGTDEAFF
v_gene: TRBV4-3; abundance: few; j_gene: TRBJ1-1; d_gene: -; CDR3nt: TGCGCCAGCAGCCAAGAGGCATCTCCTTCGTGGACTGAAGCTTTCTTT; CDR3aa: CASSQEASPSWTEAFF